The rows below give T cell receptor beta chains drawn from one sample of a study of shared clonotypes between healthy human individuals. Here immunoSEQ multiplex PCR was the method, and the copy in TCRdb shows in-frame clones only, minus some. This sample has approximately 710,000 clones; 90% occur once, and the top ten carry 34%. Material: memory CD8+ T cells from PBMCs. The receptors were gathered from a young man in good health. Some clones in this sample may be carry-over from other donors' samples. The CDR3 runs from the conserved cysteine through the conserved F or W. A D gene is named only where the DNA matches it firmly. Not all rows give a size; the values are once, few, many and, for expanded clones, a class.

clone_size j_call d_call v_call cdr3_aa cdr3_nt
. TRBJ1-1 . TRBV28 CASSLRVNTEAFF TGTGCCAGCAGTTTAAGGGTGAACACTGAAGCTTTCTTT
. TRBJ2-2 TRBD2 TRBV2 CASIFPAGGANTGELFF TGTGCCAGCATTTTTCCAGCGGGAGGTGCGAACACCGGGGAGCTGTTTTTT
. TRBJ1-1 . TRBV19 CASSIMGLSEAFF TGTGCCAGTAGTATAATGGGGCTATCCGAAGCTTTCTTT
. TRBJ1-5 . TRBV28 CASSFILGLEPQHF TGTGCCAGCAGTTTTATTTTGGGTCTCGAACCCCAGCATTTT
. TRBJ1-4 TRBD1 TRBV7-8 CASKPTPIPGQPNEKLFF TGTGCCAGCAAACCCACCCCTATTCCGGGACAGCCTAATGAAAAACTGTTTTTT
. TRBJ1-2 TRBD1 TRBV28 CASSSVGQKEINYGYTF TGTGCCAGCAGTTCGGTGGGACAGAAGGAGATTAACTATGGCTACACCTTC
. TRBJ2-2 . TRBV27 CASSLLGGTTGELFF TGTGCCAGCAGTTTATTGGGCGGAACAACCGGGGAGCTGTTTTTT
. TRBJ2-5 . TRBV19 CASSIEGRGETQYF TGTGCCAGTAGTATTGAGGGGCGCGGGGAGACCCAGTACTTC
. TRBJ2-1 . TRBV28 CASSSWTDPSNEQFF TGTGCCAGCAGTTCTTGGACGGATCCCTCCAATGAGCAGTTCTTC
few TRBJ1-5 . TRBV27 CASRTENQPQHF TGTGCCAGCCGGACGGAGAATCAGCCCCAGCATTTT
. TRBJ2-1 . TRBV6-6 CASRGGGSSYNEQFF TGTGCCAGCAGAGGGGGAGGTAGCTCCTACAATGAGCAGTTCTTC
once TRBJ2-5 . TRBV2 CASSEALGETQYF TGTGCCAGCAGTGAAGCGCTAGGGGAGACCCAGTACTTC
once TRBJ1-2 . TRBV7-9 CASSLALAGHYGYTF TGTGCCAGCAGCTTAGCCCTGGCAGGGCACTATGGCTACACCTTC
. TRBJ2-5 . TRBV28 CASSLVSGQETQYF TGTGCCAGCAGCCTCGTCTCCGGACAAGAGACCCAGTACTTC
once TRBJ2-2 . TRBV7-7 CASSLNEWRAGELFF TGTGCCAGCAGCTTAAACGAGTGGCGGGCCGGGGAGCTGTTTTTT
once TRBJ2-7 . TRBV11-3 CASSLDPVYRVHEQYF TGTGCCAGCAGCTTAGATCCAGTTTACAGGGTACACGAGCAGTACTTC
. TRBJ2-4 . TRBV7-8 CASSSPDGDVNIQYF TGTGCCAGCAGCTCCCCCGACGGGGACGTGAACATTCAGTACTTC
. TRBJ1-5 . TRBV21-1 CASYPYRDREWTSNQPQHF TGTGCCAGCTATCCATACCGGGACAGAGAATGGACGAGCAATCAGCCCCAGCATTTT
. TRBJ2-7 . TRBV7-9 CASSLEPTGTSYEQYF TGTGCCAGCAGCTTAGAACCGACTGGGACCTCCTACGAGCAGTACTTC
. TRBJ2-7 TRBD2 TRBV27 CASSSLAGVGEQYF TGTGCCAGCAGTTCGCTAGCGGGAGTTGGCGAGCAGTACTTC
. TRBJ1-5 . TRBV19 CASSADLDSNQPQHF TGTGCCAGTAGCGCAGACCTGGATAGCAATCAGCCCCAGCATTTT
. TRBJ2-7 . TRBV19 CASSIRTRDEQYF TGTGCCAGTAGTATCAGGACAAGGGACGAGCAGTACTTC
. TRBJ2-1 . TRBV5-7 CASSLAPTPSSNEQFF TGTGCCAGCAGCTTGGCCCCGACCCCTTCCAGCAATGAGCAGTTCTTC
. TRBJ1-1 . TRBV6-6 CASSYSKAANTEAFF TGTGCCAGCAGTTACTCGAAGGCGGCGAACACTGAAGCTTTCTTT
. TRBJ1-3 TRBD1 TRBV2 CASRGQGYSGNTIYF TGTGCCAGCAGGGGACAGGGATACTCTGGAAACACCATATATTTT
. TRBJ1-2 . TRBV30 CAWTYFYF TGTGCCTGGACATACTTCTACTTC
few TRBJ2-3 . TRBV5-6 CASFTTAVNMGHRYATQYF TGTGCCAGCTTTACGACCGCTGTCAACATGGGCCACAGATACGCAACGCAGTATTTT
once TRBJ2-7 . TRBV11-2 CASSLAGPTYEQYF TGTGCCAGCAGCTTAGCTGGACCTACCTACGAGCAGTACTTC
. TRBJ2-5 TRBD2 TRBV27 CASSSLTSVETQYF TGTGCCAGCAGCTCCCTCACTAGCGTAGAGACCCAGTACTTC
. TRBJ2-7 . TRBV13 CASSLMNSGYEQYF TGTGCCAGCAGCTTAATGAATAGCGGTTACGAGCAGTACTTC
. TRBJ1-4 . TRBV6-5 CASSPRGRGEKLFF TGTGCCAGCAGTCCCAGAGGACGAGGTGAAAAACTGTTTTTT
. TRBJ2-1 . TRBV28 CASLNGEGPFYNEQFF TGTGCCAGCCTCAACGGGGAAGGGCCCTTTTACAATGAGCAGTTCTTC
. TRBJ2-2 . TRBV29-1 CSVGTGELFF TGCAGCGTTGGCACCGGGGAGCTGTTTTTT
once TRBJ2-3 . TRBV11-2 CASSLDMGAGDTQYF TGTGCCAGCAGCTTAGATATGGGAGCGGGAGATACGCAGTATTTT
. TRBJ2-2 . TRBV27 CASSLGTGPGELFF TGTGCCAGCAGTTTGGGAACAGGGCCCGGGGAGCTGTTTTTT
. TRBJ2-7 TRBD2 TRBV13 CASSTTPGLAAPYEQYF TGTGCCAGCAGCACGACTCCGGGACTAGCAGCACCCTACGAGCAGTACTTC
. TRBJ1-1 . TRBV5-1 CASSPGGREYTEAFF TGCGCCAGCAGCCCCGGGGGCAGGGAGTACACTGAAGCTTTCTTT
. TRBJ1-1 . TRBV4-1 CASRLRTVMNTEAFF TGCGCCAGCAGATTAAGGACCGTAATGAACACTGAAGCTTTCTTT
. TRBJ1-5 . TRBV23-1 CASSQANPVPGSRAGQPQHF TGCGCCAGCAGTCAGGCAAACCCGGTGCCGGGATCCAGGGCCGGCCAGCCCCAGCATTTT
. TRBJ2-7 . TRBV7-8 CASSFRVDYYEQYF TGTGCCAGCAGCTTCCGGGTCGATTACTACGAGCAGTACTTC
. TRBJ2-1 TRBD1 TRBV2 CASSEPTGGLNEQFF TGTGCCAGCAGTGAACCGACAGGGGGGCTGAATGAGCAGTTCTTC
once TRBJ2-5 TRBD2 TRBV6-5 CASSWGLAGVQETQYF TGTGCCAGCAGTTGGGGACTAGCGGGAGTACAAGAGACCCAGTACTTC
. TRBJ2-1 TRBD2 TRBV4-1 CASSQEGTRDNEQFF TGCGCCAGCAGCCAAGAGGGGACTAGAGACAATGAGCAGTTCTTC
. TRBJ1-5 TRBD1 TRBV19 CASSIGTGVPQPQHF TGTGCCAGTAGTATCGGGACAGGGGTCCCTCAGCCCCAGCATTTT
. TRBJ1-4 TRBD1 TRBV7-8 CASSFKRGPTNEKLFF TGTGCCAGCAGCTTCAAAAGGGGGCCAACTAATGAAAAACTGTTTTTT
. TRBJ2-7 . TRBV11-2 CASSGGVAYEQYF TGTGCCAGCTCCGGTGGGGTGGCCTACGAGCAGTACTTC
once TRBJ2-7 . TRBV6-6 CAILGDGPYEQYF TGTGCCATCCTAGGGGACGGTCCCTACGAGCAGTACTTC
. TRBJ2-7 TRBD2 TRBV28 CASSSLRTSGGGILEQYF TGTGCCAGCAGTTCCCTGAGGACTAGCGGCGGGGGGATACTCGAGCAGTACTTC
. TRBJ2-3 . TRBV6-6 CASSPGVGATDTQYF TGTGCCAGCAGTCCCGGGGTAGGGGCCACAGATACGCAGTATTTT
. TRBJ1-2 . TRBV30 CAWTLDRTNYGYTF TGTGCCTGGACTTTGGACAGAACTAACTATGGCTACACCTTC
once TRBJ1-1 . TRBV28 CASNLGIPNTEAFF TGTGCCAGCAATCTCGGGATTCCTAACACTGAAGCTTTCTTT
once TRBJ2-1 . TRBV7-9 CASSLGDTKQFF TGTGCCAGCAGCTTAGGGGACACCAAGCAGTTCTTC
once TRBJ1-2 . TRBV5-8 CASRLEVDYGYTF TGTGCCAGCAGATTGGAGGTCGACTATGGCTACACCTTC
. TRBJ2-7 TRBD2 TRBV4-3 CASSRVWEGPYEQYF TGCGCCAGCAGCCGTGTGTGGGAGGGCCCCTACGAGCAGTACTTC
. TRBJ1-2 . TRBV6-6 CASSYPRGFANYGYTF TGTGCCAGCAGTTACCCCCGGGGATTTGCTAACTATGGCTACACCTTC